A single sample is the source of the 29 T cell receptor beta chains below, sequenced in a study of T-cell memory formation after mild COVID-19. TCRdb reprocessed the 5' RACE reads with MiXCR, giving one entry per CDR3 protein. This repertoire shows about 250,000 distinct CDR3 sequences, 15% found once; its top ten account for over 2%. Sequenced input: PBMCs or a T cell subset sorted from them (not recorded which). The receptor set was obtained from an adult woman who had mild COVID-19 (a few samples of this study predate the infection). Cell type and time point are not known.

V and J are TRBV5-4 and TRBJ1-1; D is unresolved. The CDR3 is made up of 14 amino acids. Germline V CDR1 and CDR2: SGHNT, YYREEE (reference sequence). The V gene lost 3 bases and the J gene lost 0 bases, with 9 bases spanning the gap. Here the CDR3 reads CASSSGIMNTEAFF. CDR3 in DNA: TGTGCCAGCAGCTCGGGGATCATGAACACTGAAGCTTTCTTT.

V usage is TRBV11-1 and J usage is TRBJ2-1; tentative D call: TRBD2 (5 bases). Germline CDR1 and CDR2: SGHAT and FQDESV (reference sequence). This CDR3 contains 14 residues. Between the trimmed V and J ends, which lost 5 bases and 2 bases, there was a span of 10 bases. CDR3 DNA sequence: TGTGCCAGCAGCCCCGAGGGTACCTACAATGAGCAGTTCTTC. Translation gives CASSPEGTYNEQFF.

Ten or more counts support this clonotype. The chain joins TRBV12-3 or TRBV12-4 to TRBJ2-1; TRBD2 might be the D (6 bases). The CDR3 is 15 residues long. Trimming pared 6 bases from V and 6 bases from J, leaving 18 bases between. CDR3 residues: CASSNGGTPPNEQFF. CDR3 DNA sequence: TGTGCCAGCAGCAACGGAGGGACGCCACCCAATGAGCAGTTCTTC.

This chain joins TRBV7-2 and TRBJ1-5; 7 bases agree with TRBD1. CDR1 is SGHTA, CDR2 FQGNSA, per germline. With 5 bases clipped from V and 8 bases from J, the junction kept 15 bases outside the gene matches. This CDR3 has 16 amino acids. Written as DNA, the CDR3 is TGTGCCAGCAGCCTTTCCGCACAGGGGAGTTATAAGCCCCAGCATTTT. It translates to CASSLSAQGSYKPQHF.

The chain employs TRBV20-1 and TRBJ1-2; 10 bases are shared with TRBD1. The ends lost 6 bases at V and 3 bases at J; junction bases unmatched: 4. There are 13 residues in the CDR3. CDR1 is DFQATT and CDR2 is SNEGSKA in the germline V gene (reference sequence). CDR3: CSARQGADYGYTF. CDR3 nucleotide sequence: TGCAGTGCCAGACAGGGGGCGGACTATGGCTACACCTTC.

This chain connects TRBV7-6 to TRBJ2-2; tentatively, D is TRBD1 (5 bases). Trimming stripped 5 bases from V and 0 bases from J, with 13 bases between. The CDR3 sequence is 16 residues long. CDR1 and CDR2 (germline): SGHVS, FNYEAQ. CDR3 residues: CASSPTRTPNTGELFF. Written as DNA, the CDR3 is TGTGCCAGCAGCCCGACCCGGACACCGAACACCGGGGAGCTGTTTTTT.

This clonotype was found a few times. V is TRBV20-1 and J is TRBJ2-3; D unresolved. Looked up from germline, CDR1 is DFQATT and CDR2 is SNEGSKA (reference sequence). The V gene lost 4 bases and the J gene lost 0 bases, with 14 bases spanning the gap. This CDR3 comprises 15 residues. The CDR3 nucleotides are TGCAGTGCTACCGCAAATGGGGTTAGCACAGATACGCAGTATTTT. As protein: CSATANGVSTDTQYF.

This clonotype has just a few counts. The chain is built from TRBV20-1 and TRBJ1-5; 7 bases line up with TRBD1. The CDR3 length is 15 residues. The ends lost 0 bases at V and 4 bases at J; junction bases unmatched: 6. Germline values: CDR1 DFQATT, CDR2 SNEGSKA (reference sequence). The CDR3 bases are TGCAGTGCTAGAGAGCAGGGGGTAGCAAATCAGCCCCAGCATTTT. Translated: CSAREQGVANQPQHF.

The chain has TRBV5-1 and TRBJ2-3; perhaps TRBD1 as D (6 bases). Germline CDR1 is SGHRS and CDR2 is YFSETQ. There are 15 residues in the CDR3. V dropped 2 bases and J dropped 1 base, with 11 bases sitting between them. The CDR3 protein is CASSFTRTGTDTQYF. CDR3 in DNA: TGCGCCAGCAGCTTCACCAGGACAGGCACAGATACGCAGTATTTT.

This clonotype showed up just a few times. The rearrangement joins TRBV5-1 to TRBJ2-7, with a possible D match to TRBD2 (6 bases). CDR1 is SGHRS, CDR2 YFSETQ, per germline. CDR3 length equals 17 residues. Trimming cost V 0 bases and J 2 bases, with 18 bases left between them. In DNA form, the CDR3 reads TGCGCCAGCAGCTTGGAAGGGCCCGGGGGAGCCCCCTACGAGCAGTACTTC. Translated: CASSLEGPGGAPYEQYF. Full variable domain (remainder filled in from reference TRBV5-1 and TRBJ2-7): KAGVTQTPRYLIKTRGQQVTLSCSPISGHRSVSWYQQTPGQGLQFLFEYFSETQRNKGNFPGRFSGRQFSNSRSEMNVSTLELGDSALYLCASSLEGPGGAPYEQYFGPGTRLTVT.

The rearrangement joins TRBV2 to TRBJ2-5, with 12 bases aligning to TRBD2. After removal of 6 bases from V and 1 base from J, the junction contained 0 bases not matched to a gene. The CDR3 loop spans 14 amino acids. Germline loops: CDR1 SNHLY, CDR2 FYNNEI. Written as DNA, the CDR3 is TGTGCCAGCAGACTAGCGGGGGGCCAAGAGACCCAGTACTTC. Translating it yields CASRLAGGQETQYF.

Only one count was recorded for this clonotype. The chain is built from TRBV3-1 and TRBJ1-6; a possible D gene is TRBD1 (5 bases). The CDR3 extends over 14 amino acids. From germline, CDR1 is LGHDT and CDR2 YNNKEL (reference sequence). Trimming removed 1 base from V and 11 bases from J, with 12 bases in between. The DNA for the CDR3 is TGTGCCAGCAGCCAAGCAGGGTTTGGGACACCCCTCCACTTT. Translating gives CASSQAGFGTPLHF. The full variable domain, rest sourced from reference TRBV3-1 and TRBJ1-6, is DTAVSQTPKYLVTQMGNDKSIKCEQNLGHDTMYWYKQDSKKFLKIMFSYNNKELIINETVPNRFSPKSPDKAHLNLHINSLELGDSAVYFCASSQAGFGTPLHFGNGTRLTVT.

This clonotype has a handful of counts. The chain has TRBV3-1 and TRBJ1-2, with TRBD1 matching over 10 bases. Germline V CDR1 and CDR2: LGHDT, YNNKEL (reference sequence). The CDR3 consists of 15 residues. V was clipped by 0 bases and J by 6 bases; unmatched bases: 4. The CDR3 loop is CASSQETGGAHGYTF. The DNA of the CDR3 is TGTGCCAGCAGCCAAGAGACAGGGGGCGCACATGGCTACACCTTC.

This clonotype was recorded a few times. This chain links TRBV4-3 with TRBJ1-1, with 8 positions matching TRBD1. CDR1 is LGHNA, CDR2 YSLEER, per germline. V gave up 1 base and J gave up 12 bases; unmatched junction bases: 10. This CDR3 contains 14 residues. The chain's CDR3 is CASSQAFRTGTPFF. CDR3 bases: TGCGCCAGCAGCCAAGCTTTTAGGACAGGGACACCTTTCTTT.

This clonotype came up a few times. The rearrangement links TRBV14 to TRBJ1-4; no reliable D call. This CDR3 has 14 amino acids. Germline CDR1 SGHDN, CDR2 FVKESK. The germline V and J ends were trimmed by 0 bases and 3 bases, with 5 bases remaining between them. DNA for the CDR3: TGTGCCAGCAGCCAAGAAACCCCTAATGAAAAACTGTTTTTT. It codes for CASSQETPNEKLFF.

The chain combines TRBV6-1 with TRBJ2-7, with 11 bases lining up with TRBD1. The CDR3 has 15 amino acids. From germline, CDR1 is MNHNS and CDR2 SASEGT. The junction had 12 bases not matched to a gene; V was cut back by 10 bases and J by 4 bases. The CDR3 sequence is CAITDRGQPAYEQYF. CDR3 DNA sequence: TGTGCCATCACGGACAGGGGGCAGCCCGCGTACGAGCAGTACTTC.

This clonotype was seen many times. The rearrangement joins TRBV20-1 to TRBJ1-1, with 8 bases lining up with TRBD1. CDR3 size: 13 residues. V was pared by 1 base and J by 8 bases, with 6 bases of the junction left unmatched. Germline-derived CDR1 and CDR2 are DFQATT and SNEGSKA (reference sequence). CDR3 amino acids: CSARGSGGYEAFF. The CDR3 DNA reads as TGCAGTGCTAGAGGTTCAGGGGGCTACGAAGCTTTCTTT.

The chain is built from TRBV6-5 and TRBJ2-5; 7 bases match TRBD1. Trimming took 0 bases from V and 2 from J; bases not matched to a gene: 0. The germline V gene encodes CDR1 MNHEY and CDR2 SVGAGI. There are 14 residues in the CDR3. The CDR3 is CASSYSQGQETQYF. The DNA of the CDR3 is TGTGCCAGCAGTTACTCACAGGGGCAAGAGACCCAGTACTTC.

This clonotype was counted only a few times. The chain recombines TRBV23-1 with TRBJ2-4; the D is unclear. TRBV23-1 is noted as an ORF with a role that remains uncertain. The CDR3 runs 15 residues. The germline V and J ends were trimmed by 3 bases and 2 bases, with 11 bases remaining between them. The CDR3 sequence: CASSHKGLTKNIQYF. The CDR3 bases are TGCGCCAGCAGTCACAAAGGGTTGACCAAAAACATTCAGTACTTC.

This clonotype occurred a few times. The chain couples TRBV18 to TRBJ2-5; D not resolved. The V end lost 3 bases, the J end lost 2 bases, and 10 bases lay between the germline ends. This CDR3 region has 14 residues. The V gene's germline CDR1 is KGHSH and CDR2 LQKENI. The CDR3 bases are TGTGCCAGCTCACCCAGAACGGCACAAGAGACCCAGTACTTC. Its translation: CASSPRTAQETQYF. Supplemented by reference TRBV18 and TRBJ2-5, the full variable domain reads NAGVMQNPRHLVRRRGQEARLRCSPMKGHSHVYWYRQLPEEGLKFMVYLQKENIIDESGMPKERFSAEFPKEGPSILRIQQVVRGDSAAYFCASSPRTAQETQYFGPGTRLLVL.

This clonotype was counted at least ten times. As DNA, the CDR3 is TGTGCCAGCAGCCCACTACTAGGAGTACTGAACACTGAAGCTTTCTTT. Encoded protein: CASSPLLGVLNTEAFF. The chain carries TRBV3-1 and TRBJ1-1; D is ambiguous. Per the germline V gene, CDR1 is LGHDT and CDR2 is YNNKEL (reference sequence). Trimming pared 4 bases from V and 0 bases from J, leaving 15 bases between. The CDR3 loop spans 16 amino acids.

This chain connects TRBV6-1 to TRBJ2-7; 10 bases match TRBD2. V gave up 7 bases and J gave up 0 bases; unmatched junction bases: 9. CDR3 length equals 16 residues. Germline-derived CDR1 and CDR2 are MNHNS and SASEGT. CDR3 sequence reads: CASIASGSGSSYEQYF. DNA of the CDR3: TGTGCCAGCATAGCTAGCGGGAGCGGGAGCTCCTACGAGCAGTACTTC.

This clonotype was observed a few times. V and J are TRBV7-9 and TRBJ2-7; perhaps D is TRBD1 or TRBD2 (5 bases each). Trimming removed 0 bases at V and 6 bases at J, with 15 bases between. The CDR3 extends over 15 amino acids. CDR1 is SEHNR and CDR2 is FQNEAQ in the germline V gene (reference sequence). CDR3 residues: CASSLASGARVEQYF. In DNA, the CDR3 is TGTGCCAGCAGCTTAGCTTCCGGGGCTAGAGTCGAGCAGTACTTC.

The CDR3 loop is CASRPAQGYSTEAFF. In DNA form, the CDR3 reads TGTGCCAGCAGGCCCGCCCAGGGATACAGCACTGAAGCTTTCTTT. The chain employs TRBV6-2 or TRBV6-3 and TRBJ1-1; D is perhaps TRBD1 (5 bases). Germline loops: CDR1 MNHEY, CDR2 SVGEGT. The CDR3 is 15 residues long. V dropped 6 bases and J dropped 4 bases, with 18 bases sitting between them.

The J gene is TRBJ2-5, the V gene TRBV23-1; D gene uncertain. TRBV23-1 is annotated as an ORF whose role is uncertain. The V end was cut by 3 bases, the J end by 0 bases, with 17 bases between. CDR3 length: 17 amino acids. The CDR3 reads CASSHNQDYRYQETQYF. The CDR3 bases are TGCGCCAGCAGTCACAACCAAGATTATCGGTACCAAGAGACCCAGTACTTC.

The chain employs TRBV2 and TRBJ2-1; 10 bases line up with TRBD1. CDR1 SNHLY and CDR2 FYNNEI come from the germline V gene. The CDR3 contains 15 residues. J was trimmed by 3 bases and V by 6 bases; bases with no gene match: 5. CDR3 sequence reads: CASSEDRGNYNEQFF. CDR3 DNA sequence: TGTGCCAGCAGCGAGGACAGGGGGAACTACAATGAGCAGTTCTTC.

This clonotype was detected only a few times. The V call is TRBV3-1, the J call TRBJ2-4, with 7 bases that match TRBD1. J lost 0 bases, V lost 5 bases, and 10 bases had no gene match. Germline V gene sequence: CDR1 LGHDT, CDR2 YNNKEL (reference sequence). This CDR3 has 17 amino acids. This CDR3 reads CASSNNRQGLAKNIQYF. For the CDR3, the DNA is TGTGCCAGCAGCAATAACCGACAGGGTTTAGCCAAAAACATTCAGTACTTC.

The V gene is TRBV6-1, the J gene TRBJ1-1; D unresolved. V lost 1 base, J lost 10 bases, and 13 bases lay in between. The CDR3 loop spans 13 amino acids. CDR1 and CDR2 (germline): MNHNS, SASEGT. CDR3 sequence (DNA): TGTGCCAGCAGTGAAGGGTGGTGGGCCGGAGCTTTCTTT. This translates into CASSEGWWAGAFF.

The rearrangement uses TRBV20-1 and TRBJ2-7; tentative D call: TRBD2 (5 bases). Trimming took off 6 bases at V and 3 bases at J, with 12 bases between the two ends. Germline V gives CDR1 DFQATT, CDR2 SNEGSKA (reference sequence). The CDR3 has 12 residues. The CDR3 nucleotides are TGCAGTGCCACACAGCGGAACTACGAGCAGTACTTC. Translated: CSATQRNYEQYF.